This passage covers 21 T cell receptor beta chains from one sample sequenced in a study of human T cells and chemical hapten exposure. The time point here: patch test 1, 2 weeks after DPC sensitization. Noted treatment: therapeutic diphenylcyclopropenone sensitization with weekly scalp DPC. TCRdb re-called the RACE reads through MiXCR, storing one row per CDR3 protein. The sample includes about 49,000 distinct CDR3 sequences, 8% to 9.5% of them seen just once. Here the sequenced sample was whole blood, taken in connection with sensitization to the hapten diphenylcyclopropenone (DPC). Source of these receptors: a woman aged 45-60 years with alopecia areata. Some clones in this sample may be carry-over from other donors' samples.

The table lists this clonotype with many counts. V is TRBV6-5 and J is TRBJ1-1; TRBD1 agrees at 7 bases. Germline V gives CDR1 MNHEY, CDR2 SVGAGI. Trimming at V came to 4 bases and at J to 1 base, leaving 6 bases not matched to a gene. This CDR3 is 15 amino acids long. This CDR3 reads CASSLDRRKNTEAFF. The CDR3 coding sequence is TGTGCCAGCAGTTTGGACAGGCGGAAGAACACTGAAGCTTTCTTT.

There are many counts of this clonotype. The J gene is TRBJ1-6, the V gene TRBV28; 7 nucleotides line up with TRBD1. The germline V gene has CDR1 MDHEN and CDR2 SYDVKM. V shed 6 bases, J shed 7 bases, and the junction held 3 bases outside the gene matches. The CDR3 covers 13 residues. This CDR3 is CASRTGKNSPLHF. The CDR3 bases are TGTGCCAGCAGGACAGGGAAAAATTCACCCCTCCACTTT.

Many counts were recorded for this clonotype. J is TRBJ1-1 and V is TRBV7-9; D gene uncertain. Trimming stripped 4 bases from V and 3 bases from J, with 18 bases between. The germline gives CDR1 SEHNR, CDR2 FQNEAQ (reference sequence). This CDR3 contains 16 residues. The CDR3 DNA sequence: TGTGCCAGCAGCTCCCCCGTGTCTATTATCGACACTGAAGCTTTCTTT. Translation gives CASSSPVSIIDTEAFF.

The V and J genes are TRBV7-2 and TRBJ2-7; 10 nucleotides agree with TRBD1. The CDR3 covers 15 residues. The germline gives CDR1 SGHTA, CDR2 FQGNSA. The trim removed 5 bases at V and 5 bases at J, leaving 9 bases unmatched. The CDR3 is CASSTPTGGVDEQYF. CDR3 bases: TGTGCCAGCAGCACCCCGACAGGGGGCGTAGACGAGCAGTACTTC.

Only a few counts were recorded for this clonotype. This chain links TRBV7-9 with TRBJ2-7, with 10 bases fitting TRBD1. This CDR3 is 13 amino acids long. V gave up 5 bases and J gave up 4 bases; unmatched junction bases: 2. The V gene's germline CDR1 is SEHNR and CDR2 FQNEAQ (reference sequence). The CDR3 loop is CASSADRGYEQYF. The DNA for the CDR3 is TGTGCCAGCAGCGCGGACAGGGGGTACGAGCAGTACTTC.

The J gene is TRBJ1-1, the V gene TRBV20-1, with a possible D match to TRBD1 (6 bases). In germline, CDR1 is DFQATT, CDR2 SNEGSKA (reference sequence). The V end lost 7 bases, the J end lost 0 bases, and 15 bases lay between the germline ends. The length of the CDR3 is 14 residues. CDR3 coding DNA: TGCAGTGGAAAACAGGGAGGTATGAACACTGAAGCTTTCTTT. Amino acid sequence: CSGKQGGMNTEAFF.

The chain employs TRBV28 and TRBJ2-7; a weak D match, TRBD1 (6 bases). The CDR3 is 13 amino acids. V was pared by 6 bases and J by 4 bases, with 13 bases between. Germline V gives CDR1 MDHEN, CDR2 SYDVKM. The CDR3 here is CASRPGQSYEQYF. CDR3 bases: TGTGCCAGCAGACCTGGACAGTCGTACGAGCAGTACTTC.

Many counts were recorded for this clonotype. The rearrangement links TRBV6-5 to TRBJ2-6; the D gene could be TRBD1 or TRBD2 (7 bases each). V was cut by 3 bases and J by 1 base, with 16 bases left in between. Looked up from germline, CDR1 is MNHEY and CDR2 is SVGAGI. This CDR3 has 18 residues. CDR3 DNA: TGTGCCAGCAGTTATGTCAGGGGGGGACCATCTGGGGCCAACGTCCTGACTTTC. As protein: CASSYVRGGPSGANVLTF.

This clonotype was observed many times. The chain uses TRBV6-1 and TRBJ1-5; the D is unclear. Germline CDR1 MNHNS, CDR2 SASEGT. CDR3 length: 12 residues. V was clipped by 0 bases and J by 9 bases, with 6 bases between them. The CDR3 loop is CASSEALWPQHF. The CDR3 DNA follows: TGTGCCAGCAGTGAAGCGCTCTGGCCCCAGCATTTT.

Ten or more counts support this clonotype. The chain links TRBV5-1 to TRBJ2-2; 11 bases map to TRBD2. This CDR3 region has 16 residues. Per germline, CDR1 SGHRS and CDR2 YFSETQ. The J segment lost 6 bases and the V segment lost 2 bases, leaving 6 bases of the junction unmatched. The CDR3 protein is CASSFRLTSGAGELFF. Here the CDR3 DNA reads TGCGCCAGCAGCTTTCGGCTGACTAGCGGGGCCGGGGAGCTGTTTTTT.

This clonotype was seen repeatedly, ten times or more. V and J are TRBV27 and TRBJ1-3; weak D call: TRBD1 (5 bases). V shed 4 bases and J shed 2 bases, with 9 bases lying between them. Germline lookup yields CDR1 MNHEY and CDR2 SMNVEV (reference sequence). This CDR3 spans 14 amino acids. CDR3 bases: TGTGCCAGCAGTTGGAGGGGAACTGGAAACACCATATATTTT. Translating gives CASSWRGTGNTIYF.

The rearrangement uses TRBV2 and TRBJ2-1; 13 bases are a match to TRBD2. The germline CDR1 and CDR2 sequences are SNHLY and FYNNEI. The trim removed 6 bases at V and 8 bases at J, leaving 4 bases unmatched. The CDR3 covers 14 residues. The DNA of the CDR3 is TGTGCCAGCAGCTATACTAGCGGGAGGGATGAGCAGTTCTTC. It specifies CASSYTSGRDEQFF.

This clonotype appeared many times. The chain's CDR3 is CASSFRAGANYGYTF. The CDR3 nucleotides are TGTGCCAGCAGTTTCAGGGCAGGGGCTAACTATGGCTACACCTTC. This chain joins TRBV12-3 or TRBV12-4 and TRBJ1-2; TRBD1 might be the D (6 bases). CDR3 length equals 15 residues. Trimming stripped 3 bases from V and 0 bases from J, with 11 bases between.

This clonotype has a count of ten or more. Germline and junction disagree at one end, which may indicate a read error. J is TRBJ2-2 and V is TRBV15; 8 bases line up with TRBD2. Germline lookup yields CDR1 LNHNV and CDR2 YYDKDF (reference sequence). The CDR3 runs 18 residues. The CDR3 DNA is TGTGCCACCAGCACCTCGGACACTTATAGCGGGAACCCCGGGGAGCTGTTTTTT. It encodes CATSTSDTYSGNPGELFF. Full variable domain (missing parts from reference TRBV15 and TRBJ2-2): DAMVIQNPRYQVTQFGKPVTLSCSQTLNHNVMYWYQQKSSQAPKLLFHYYDKDFNNEADTPDNFQSRRPNTSFCFLDIRSPGLGDTAMYLCATSTSDTYSGNPGELFFGEGSRLTVL.

This clonotype was detected ten times or more. This chain uses TRBV29-1 with TRBJ2-1; 10 bases agree with TRBD1. With 7 bases clipped from V and 9 bases from J, the junction kept 12 bases outside the gene matches. The CDR3 extends over 14 amino acids. The V gene's germline CDR1 is SQVTM and CDR2 ANQGSEA. CDR3 bases: TGCAGCGGTAGGACAGGGGGACTAGAGGCTGAGCAGTTCTTC. This sequence encodes CSGRTGGLEAEQFF.

Many counts were recorded for this clonotype. The CDR3 sequence is CASSWASGSAPSYNEQFF. DNA of the CDR3: TGTGCCAGCAGTTGGGCCTCCGGGAGCGCTCCCTCCTACAATGAGCAGTTCTTC. V is TRBV12-3 or TRBV12-4 and J is TRBJ2-1; TRBD2 might be the D (6 bases). The CDR3 sequence is 18 residues long. Trimming pared 4 bases from V and 0 bases from J, leaving 19 bases between.

This clonotype was counted at least ten times. V and J are TRBV4-1 and TRBJ2-1; unclear D gene. V was clipped by 1 base and J by 5 bases, with 9 bases between them. In germline, CDR1 is MGHRA, CDR2 YSYEKL. This CDR3 contains 14 residues. DNA of the CDR3: TGCGCCAGCAGCCAAGGATCGAGACACAATGAGCAGTTCTTC. Translating it yields CASSQGSRHNEQFF.

This clonotype was counted at least ten times. This rearrangement joins TRBV28 to TRBJ1-1; 8 bases agree with TRBD1. The CDR3 runs to 13 residues. V trimming: 5 bases; J trimming: 4 bases; junction bases outside the gene matches: 3. The germline CDR1 and CDR2 sequences are MDHEN and SYDVKM. The CDR3 DNA reads as TGTGCCAGCAGTACACAGGGGGGCACTGAAGCTTTCTTT. This encodes CASSTQGGTEAFF.

This sequence joins TRBV29-1 and TRBJ2-5; unclear D gene. Trimming shortened V by 6 bases and J by 3 bases, and 14 bases separated the two germline ends. The CDR3 covers 13 residues. Germline CDR1 reads SQVTM; CDR2 reads ANQGSEA. Here the CDR3 reads CSVVPAGKETQYF. Here the CDR3 DNA reads TGCAGCGTCGTCCCCGCCGGAAAAGAGACCCAGTACTTC.

V is TRBV5-1 and J is TRBJ2-1; a weak D match, TRBD2 (6 bases). Germline V gives CDR1 SGHRS, CDR2 YFSETQ. This CDR3 is built from 14 residues. V was pared by 0 bases and J by 5 bases, with 9 bases between. CDR3 sequence (DNA): TGCGCCAGCAGCTTGGCCGGGAGCCACAATGAGCAGTTCTTC. Translated: CASSLAGSHNEQFF. The entire variable domain, with the rest obtained from reference TRBV5-1 and TRBJ2-1, is as follows: KAGVTQTPRYLIKTRGQQVTLSCSPISGHRSVSWYQQTPGQGLQFLFEYFSETQRNKGNFPGRFSGRQFSNSRSEMNVSTLELGDSALYLCASSLAGSHNEQFFGPGTRLTVL.

The chain combines TRBV28 with TRBJ1-1; D might be TRBD1 (5 bases). CDR3 length: 12 amino acids. Trimming stripped 6 bases from V and 1 base from J, with 6 bases between. The germline V gene has CDR1 MDHEN and CDR2 SYDVKM. The CDR3 spells CASRGPNTEAFF. Here the CDR3 DNA reads TGTGCCAGCAGGGGGCCGAACACTGAAGCTTTCTTT. The full variable domain, its missing parts supplied by reference TRBV28 and TRBJ1-1, is DVKVTQSSRYLVKRTGEKVFLECVQDMDHENMFWYRQDPGLGLRLIYFSYDVKMKEKGDIPEGYSVSREKKERFSLILESASTNQTSMYLCASRGPNTEAFFGQGTRLTVV.